The 5 T cell receptor beta chains below were found in one sample sequenced in a study of beta chain features in type 1 diabetes. Findings and caveats of the study: Shorter TCRB CDR3s, moderately but significantly so, marked every one of the four CD4+ subsets in Type 1 diabetes patients.

Antigens for these TCRs are unknown. Expressed TCRB transcripts were sequenced because the entire RNA isolate underwent reverse transcription. The data were produced by immunoSEQ multiplex PCR, yet TCRdb's version contains in-frame clones alone and is incomplete. Of roughly 180,000 clones listed, roughly 8% are singletons. The sample comprised central memory CD4+ T cells from blood. Receptor source: a man between 18 and 29 years old with type 1 diabetes.

The chain recombines TRBV19 with TRBJ1-2; 8 nucleotides match TRBD1. The V segment lost 4 bases and the J segment 5 bases; nucleotides outside the gene matches: 9. The CDR3 length is 15 residues. Germline lookup yields CDR1 LNHDA and CDR2 SQIVND (reference sequence). The CDR3 spells CASSTGQGFSYGYTF. The CDR3 nucleotides are TGTGCCAGTAGTACCGGACAGGGTTTTTCATATGGCTACACCTTC.

The rearrangement joins TRBV28 to TRBJ2-3, with unresolved D. Per germline, CDR1 MDHEN and CDR2 SYDVKM. This CDR3 is 15 amino acids long. V lost 6 bases to trimming and J lost 2 bases, with 15 bases between them. CDR3 in amino acids: CASSPEALLTDTQYF. The CDR3 DNA follows: TGTGCCAGCAGCCCCGAGGCCCTCCTCACAGATACGCAGTATTTT.

The sample holds one count of this clone. The CDR3: CATHRGLVDTQYF. The CDR3 DNA reads as TGTGCCACTCACAGGGGGCTGGTAGATACGCAGTATTTT. The genes are TRBV6-5 and TRBJ2-3; TRBD1 matches at 9 bases. This CDR3 comprises 13 residues. Germline V lookup: CDR1 MNHEY, CDR2 SVGAGI. Unmatched junction bases numbered 7, after V lost 10 bases and J lost 5 bases.

This clone has at least ten counts. The rearrangement uses TRBV30 and TRBJ2-1; 8 bases align to TRBD1. Unmatched junction bases numbered 6, after V lost 0 bases and J lost 8 bases. Germline CDR1 is GTSNPN and CDR2 is SVGIG (reference sequence). The CDR3 runs to 14 residues. The CDR3 nucleotides read TGTGCCTGGAGTGTAAGGACAGGGTACGATGAGCAGTTCTTC. Protein sequence: CAWSVRTGYDEQFF.

This chain links TRBV28 with TRBJ1-1, with D possibly matching TRBD1 (5 bases). The V end was cut by 2 bases, the J end by 9 bases, with 10 bases between. Looked up from germline, CDR1 is MDHEN and CDR2 is SYDVKM. This CDR3 is built from 12 residues. The CDR3 is CASSLMTDQAFF. As DNA, the CDR3 is TGTGCCAGCAGTTTAATGACAGACCAAGCTTTCTTT.